Sequencing of this TCR beta chain was carried out in a study of T cells after yellow fever vaccination. Whole-study context: Preparation of the low-cell-number fractions used SMART-Seq v4 Ultra Low Input.

This clonotype came up a few times. Its cognate antigen is unknown. The CDR3 has 14 amino acids. Trimming left V 0 bases short and J 5 bases short, with 10 bases between. Germline V gene lookup returns CDR1 SGHAT and CDR2 FQNNGV. Study conclusions and caveats: Reappearance after the booster was seen for most primary-vaccination clones, at 95% to 96% CD4 and about 90% CD8.

Via MiXCR, TCRdb re-called the 5' RACE reads, giving one row per CDR3 protein. The table has fewer than 650,000 distinct CDR3 sequences, roughly a fifth seen once; the top ten hold about a sixth. The chain links TRBV11-2 to TRBJ2-5; D is undetermined. The sample here was PBMCs, taken more than 20 days after the first yellow fever vaccination. The sequence was collected from a man younger than 35 who received the YFV17D yellow fever vaccine. The CDR3 coding sequence is TGTGCCAGCAGCTTAGATCTGGGGTACGAGACCCAGTACTTC. It codes for CASSLDLGYETQYF.